A selection of T cell receptor beta chains follows, all from one sample in a study of T cells in localized non-small cell lung cancer. Libraries were prepared by immunoSEQ multiplex PCR; TCRdb keeps only in-frame clonotypes and omits some of them. The table shows about 8,200 clones, with around 59% occurring only once. The sequences come from lymph node tissue, collected before any cancer treatment. Receptor source: a male donor aged 60 or over with stage I squamous cell lung carcinoma. Each CDR3 is given with its conserved first and last residue. The D gene is left open where the match is weak. The listing skips clone size in some rows; elsewhere it reads once, few, many or a size class.

CDR3 protein: CASSPDTFGGYTF
CDR3 DNA: TGTGCCAGCAGCCCGGACACCTTCGGGGGCTACACCTTC
V gene: TRBV2
D gene: -
clone size: -
J gene: TRBJ1-2

CDR3 protein: CASSSPPYEQYF
CDR3 DNA: TGTGCCAGCTCCTCTCCCCCCTACGAGCAGTACTTC
V gene: TRBV28
D gene: -
clone size: -
J gene: TRBJ2-7

CDR3 protein: CAWSTGQDYGYTF
CDR3 DNA: TGTGCCTGGAGTACGGGACAGGACTATGGCTACACCTTC
V gene: TRBV30
D gene: TRBD1
clone size: -
J gene: TRBJ1-2

CDR3 protein: CASSQGGGGAAGELFF
CDR3 DNA: TGCGCCAGCAGCCAAGGAGGGGGAGGGGCGGCCGGGGAGCTGTTTTTT
V gene: TRBV4-1
D gene: -
clone size: -
J gene: TRBJ2-2

CDR3 protein: CASSFSGSSYNEQFF
CDR3 DNA: TGTGCCAGCAGCTTTAGCGGGAGCTCCTACAATGAGCAGTTCTTC
V gene: TRBV9
D gene: TRBD2
clone size: -
J gene: TRBJ2-1

CDR3 protein: CASGWGANEQFF
CDR3 DNA: TGTGCTAGTGGTTGGGGGGCAAATGAGCAGTTCTTC
V gene: TRBV12-5
D gene: -
clone size: -
J gene: TRBJ2-1

CDR3 protein: CASSVGGGQGSEQYF
CDR3 DNA: TGTGCCAGCAGCGTCGGAGGGGGACAGGGGAGCGAGCAGTACTTC
V gene: TRBV11-3
D gene: TRBD1
clone size: -
J gene: TRBJ2-7

CDR3 protein: CASSSWTGGTDTQYF
CDR3 DNA: TGTGCCAGCAGTTCTTGGACAGGGGGCACAGATACGCAGTATTTT
V gene: TRBV27
D gene: TRBD1
clone size: -
J gene: TRBJ2-3

CDR3 protein: CASSPGQGNRMAEAFF
CDR3 DNA: TGTGCCAGCTCACCAGGGCAGGGTAACAGGATGGCTGAAGCTTTCTTT
V gene: TRBV18
D gene: -
clone size: -
J gene: TRBJ1-1

CDR3 protein: CASSEYLAGDEQFF
CDR3 DNA: TGTGCCAGCAGTGAATATTTAGCGGGGGATGAGCAGTTCTTC
V gene: TRBV25-1
D gene: TRBD2
clone size: -
J gene: TRBJ2-1

CDR3 protein: CASSPTGTGVETQYF
CDR3 DNA: TGTGCCAGCAGCCCGACCGGGACAGGGGTTGAGACCCAGTACTTC
V gene: TRBV7-4
D gene: TRBD1
clone size: few
J gene: TRBJ2-5

CDR3 protein: CAWWTAINTEAFF
CDR3 DNA: TGTGCCTGGTGGACAGCCATTAACACTGAAGCTTTCTTT
V gene: TRBV30
D gene: -
clone size: once
J gene: TRBJ1-1

CDR3 protein: CASIESLGDTEAFF
CDR3 DNA: TGTGCCAGCATCGAGAGCCTGGGGGACACTGAAGCTTTCTTT
V gene: TRBV9
D gene: -
clone size: -
J gene: TRBJ1-1

CDR3 protein: CASLVAGANVLTF
CDR3 DNA: TGTGCCTCGCTTGTAGCCGGGGCCAACGTCCTGACTTTC
V gene: TRBV28
D gene: -
clone size: -
J gene: TRBJ2-6

CDR3 protein: CASRGDSMNTEAFF
CDR3 DNA: TGTGCCAGCAGAGGGGACAGTATGAACACTGAAGCTTTCTTT
V gene: TRBV9
D gene: TRBD1
clone size: few
J gene: TRBJ1-1

CDR3 protein: CASSVGLENTGELFF
CDR3 DNA: TGTGCCAGCAGTGTAGGGTTGGAGAACACCGGGGAGCTGTTTTTT
V gene: TRBV6-8
D gene: -
clone size: -
J gene: TRBJ2-2

CDR3 protein: CASSPKEAPPGGYTF
CDR3 DNA: TGTGCCAGCAGCCCCAAAGAGGCCCCTCCGGGCGGCTACACCTTC
V gene: TRBV11-3
D gene: -
clone size: -
J gene: TRBJ1-2

CDR3 protein: CASNRGTEVYEQYF
CDR3 DNA: TGCGCCAGCAACAGAGGGACGGAAGTCTACGAGCAGTACTTC
V gene: TRBV5-1
D gene: -
clone size: -
J gene: TRBJ2-7

CDR3 protein: CSGGSGLAGNEQFF
CDR3 DNA: TGCAGCGGAGGATCGGGACTAGCGGGCAATGAGCAGTTCTTC
V gene: TRBV29-1
D gene: TRBD2
clone size: -
J gene: TRBJ2-1

CDR3 protein: CASSLSRREKETQYF
CDR3 DNA: TGTGCCAGCAGTTTAAGCAGGAGGGAAAAAGAGACCCAGTACTTC
V gene: TRBV28
D gene: -
clone size: once
J gene: TRBJ2-5

CDR3 protein: CASSSGTSGSFF
CDR3 DNA: TGTGCCAGCAGTTCCGGGACTAGCGGGTCGTTCTTC
V gene: TRBV6-8
D gene: TRBD2
clone size: -
J gene: TRBJ2-1

CDR3 protein: CASSSQGLGNQPQHF
CDR3 DNA: TGTGCCAGCAGTTCACAGGGGTTGGGCAATCAGCCCCAGCATTTT
V gene: TRBV2
D gene: TRBD1
clone size: few
J gene: TRBJ1-5

CDR3 protein: CASGARGGGNTEAFF
CDR3 DNA: TGTGCTAGTGGTGCCCGGGGGGGAGGGAACACTGAAGCTTTCTTT
V gene: TRBV12-5
D gene: -
clone size: -
J gene: TRBJ1-1

CDR3 protein: CASSTDSFSGNTIYF
CDR3 DNA: TGTGCCAGCAGCACCGACAGTTTCTCTGGAAACACCATATATTTT
V gene: TRBV5-4
D gene: -
clone size: -
J gene: TRBJ1-3

CDR3 protein: CASSGGVGGNTIYF
CDR3 DNA: TGCGCCAGCAGCGGGGGTGTAGGCGGAAACACCATATATTTT
V gene: TRBV5-1
D gene: -
clone size: -
J gene: TRBJ1-3

CDR3 protein: CASSQGTGNFYEQYF
CDR3 DNA: TGTGCCAGCAGCCAAGGGACAGGGAATTTCTACGAGCAGTACTTC
V gene: TRBV14
D gene: TRBD1
clone size: few
J gene: TRBJ2-7

CDR3 protein: CASSYEGTNTEAFF
CDR3 DNA: TGTGCCAGCAGTTACGAGGGGACGAACACTGAAGCTTTCTTT
V gene: TRBV6-8
D gene: -
clone size: few
J gene: TRBJ1-1

CDR3 protein: CASSELSTGSFHQPQHF
CDR3 DNA: TGTGCCAGCAGTGAGCTCTCGACAGGGTCTTTTCATCAGCCCCAGCATTTT
V gene: TRBV2
D gene: TRBD1
clone size: few
J gene: TRBJ1-5

CDR3 protein: CASSLGQGEATF
CDR3 DNA: TGTGCCAGCTCACTCGGACAGGGGGAAGCGACCTTC
V gene: TRBV18
D gene: TRBD1
clone size: -
J gene: TRBJ1-2

CDR3 protein: CASSRRGTEAFF
CDR3 DNA: TGTGCCAGCAGTAGACGTGGCACTGAAGCTTTCTTT
V gene: TRBV6-8
D gene: -
clone size: -
J gene: TRBJ1-1

CDR3 protein: CAGGRARNEQFF
CDR3 DNA: TGTGCGGGCGGGAGGGCCAGGAATGAGCAGTTCTTC
V gene: TRBV28
D gene: TRBD2
clone size: few
J gene: TRBJ2-1

CDR3 protein: CAWDRNNYGYTF
CDR3 DNA: TGTGCCTGGGACAGGAATAACTATGGCTACACCTTC
V gene: TRBV30
D gene: -
clone size: once
J gene: TRBJ1-2

CDR3 protein: CASSARMDMDYTF
CDR3 DNA: TGTGCCAGCAGTGCCAGGATGGATATGGACTACACCTTC
V gene: TRBV25-1
D gene: -
clone size: -
J gene: TRBJ1-2

CDR3 protein: CASSQDPGHYGYTF
CDR3 DNA: TGTGCCAGCAGCCAAGACCCAGGGCACTATGGCTACACCTTC
V gene: TRBV7-7
D gene: -
clone size: -
J gene: TRBJ1-2

CDR3 protein: CACNEGYEQFF
CDR3 DNA: TGTGCCTGCAACGAGGGATATGAGCAGTTCTTC
V gene: TRBV30
D gene: -
clone size: -
J gene: TRBJ2-1

CDR3 protein: CASSLWAGLGKETQYF
CDR3 DNA: TGCGCCAGCAGCTTGTGGGCAGGGTTGGGGAAAGAGACCCAGTACTTC
V gene: TRBV5-1
D gene: -
clone size: -
J gene: TRBJ2-5

CDR3 protein: CASSIRGALNEKLFF
CDR3 DNA: TGTGCCAGTAGTATACGGGGGGCGCTTAATGAAAAACTGTTTTTT
V gene: TRBV19
D gene: -
clone size: once
J gene: TRBJ1-4

CDR3 protein: CSVEPPTSGSRREQFF
CDR3 DNA: TGCAGCGTTGAGCCCCCGACTAGCGGGAGCCGGCGTGAGCAGTTCTTC
V gene: TRBV29-1
D gene: TRBD2
clone size: large
J gene: TRBJ2-1

CDR3 protein: CATTMGSNSNQPQHF
CDR3 DNA: TGTGCCACCACCATGGGGTCAAATAGCAATCAGCCCCAGCATTTT
V gene: TRBV15
D gene: -
clone size: -
J gene: TRBJ1-5

CDR3 protein: CASKKIRSSNQPQHF
CDR3 DNA: TGTGCCAGCAAAAAGATCCGATCTAGCAATCAGCCCCAGCATTTT
V gene: TRBV6-8
D gene: -
clone size: once
J gene: TRBJ1-5

CDR3 protein: CASSLGALPSKQFF
CDR3 DNA: TGTGCCAGCAGCTTGGGGGCCCTGCCCAGTAAGCAGTTCTTC
V gene: TRBV11-3
D gene: -
clone size: medium-sized
J gene: TRBJ2-1

CDR3 protein: CASSLGLPNEQFF
CDR3 DNA: TGTGCCAGCTCACTGGGCCTCCCCAATGAGCAGTTCTTC
V gene: TRBV18
D gene: -
clone size: -
J gene: TRBJ2-1

CDR3 protein: CASRGQSDTGELFF
CDR3 DNA: TGCGCCAGCAGGGGACAGTCTGACACCGGGGAGCTGTTTTTT
V gene: TRBV10-2
D gene: TRBD1
clone size: -
J gene: TRBJ2-2

CDR3 protein: CASSPGGSGYNEQFF
CDR3 DNA: TGCGCCAGCAGCCCGGGGGGTAGCGGTTACAATGAGCAGTTCTTC
V gene: TRBV5-1
D gene: TRBD2
clone size: -
J gene: TRBJ2-1

CDR3 protein: CASSPAGQVYEQYF
CDR3 DNA: TGTGCCAGCTCACCAGCGGGACAGGTCTACGAGCAGTACTTC
V gene: TRBV18
D gene: TRBD1
clone size: few
J gene: TRBJ2-7

CDR3 protein: CASRIADTQYF
CDR3 DNA: TGTGCCAGTAGGATCGCAGATACGCAGTATTTT
V gene: TRBV19
D gene: -
clone size: -
J gene: TRBJ2-3

CDR3 protein: CASRNGLAGTDTQYF
CDR3 DNA: TGTGCCAGTAGGAATGGACTAGCGGGCACAGATACGCAGTATTTT
V gene: TRBV19
D gene: TRBD2
clone size: -
J gene: TRBJ2-3

CDR3 protein: CASSETKGGAETQYF
CDR3 DNA: TGTGCCTCTTCGGAAACCAAGGGCGGAGCGGAGACCCAGTACTTC
V gene: TRBV28
D gene: -
clone size: -
J gene: TRBJ2-5

CDR3 protein: CASGTSGDTQYF
CDR3 DNA: TGCGCCAGCGGGACTAGCGGGGATACGCAGTATTTT
V gene: TRBV10-2
D gene: TRBD2
clone size: -
J gene: TRBJ2-3

CDR3 protein: CASSQFWGTERYQETQYF
CDR3 DNA: TGTGCCAGCAGCCAATTTTGGGGGACAGAAAGGTACCAAGAGACCCAGTACTTC
V gene: TRBV14
D gene: TRBD1
clone size: -
J gene: TRBJ2-5

CDR3 protein: CASEFTNTGELFF
CDR3 DNA: TGTGCCAGCGAGTTTACGAACACCGGGGAGCTGTTTTTT
V gene: TRBV28
D gene: -
clone size: -
J gene: TRBJ2-2

CDR3 protein: CASSQTGLSEQYF
CDR3 DNA: TGTGCCAGTAGTCAGACAGGATTGAGTGAGCAGTACTTC
V gene: TRBV19
D gene: -
clone size: -
J gene: TRBJ2-7

CDR3 protein: CASSRLLGSSGNTIYF
CDR3 DNA: TGTGCCAGCAGTAGACTTTTAGGGAGCTCTGGAAACACCATATATTTT
V gene: TRBV28
D gene: -
clone size: -
J gene: TRBJ1-3

CDR3 protein: CATSRAREGNEKLFF
CDR3 DNA: TGTGCCACCAGCAGAGCGCGGGAAGGGAATGAAAAACTGTTTTTT
V gene: TRBV15
D gene: -
clone size: large
J gene: TRBJ1-4

CDR3 protein: CASSLSGTGGGYTF
CDR3 DNA: TGTGCCAGCAGTTTGTCTGGGACAGGGGGAGGCTACACCTTC
V gene: TRBV28
D gene: TRBD1
clone size: -
J gene: TRBJ1-2